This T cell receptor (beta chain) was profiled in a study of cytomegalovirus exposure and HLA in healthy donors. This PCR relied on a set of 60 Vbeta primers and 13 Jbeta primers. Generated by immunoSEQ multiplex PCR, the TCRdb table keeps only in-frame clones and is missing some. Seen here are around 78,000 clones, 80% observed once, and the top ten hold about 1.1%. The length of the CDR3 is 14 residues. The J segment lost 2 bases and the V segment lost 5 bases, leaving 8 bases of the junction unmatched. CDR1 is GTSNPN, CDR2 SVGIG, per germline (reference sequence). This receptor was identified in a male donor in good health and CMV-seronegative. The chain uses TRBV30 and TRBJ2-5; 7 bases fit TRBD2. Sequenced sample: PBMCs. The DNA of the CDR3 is TGTGCCTGGGGAGGTCGGGGGGTACAAGAGACCCAGTACTTC. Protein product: CAWGGRGVQETQYF. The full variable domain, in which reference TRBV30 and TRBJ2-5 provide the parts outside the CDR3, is SQTIHQWPATLVQPVGSPLSLECTVEGTSNPNLYWYRQAAGRGLQLLFYSVGIGQISSEVPQNLSASRPQDRQFILSSKKLLLSDSGFYLCAWGGRGVQETQYFGPGTRLLVL.